The rows below give T cell receptor beta chains drawn from one sample of a study of T cell repertoires in cytomegalovirus infection. Antigens for these TCRs are unknown. TCRdb re-analysed the reads in MiXCR, keeping a single row per CDR3 protein. The sample comprises around 130,000 distinct CDR3 sequences, roughly a quarter of which are singletons, and almost 35% rests with the top ten. Source material: PBMCs, sequenced either directly or after in vitro stimulation (not recorded which). These receptors were taken from a human donor in good health (CMV status not recorded). Some clones in this sample may be carry-over from other donors' samples. The CDR3 runs from the conserved cysteine through the conserved F or W. Fields, in order: V gene, D gene, clone size, J gene, CDR3 protein, CDR3 DNA. A D gene is named only where the DNA matches it firmly. Clone size, where shown, is once, few, many, or a class for clones that have expanded.

v_gene: TRBV12-5; d_gene: -; abundance: few; j_gene: TRBJ2-7; CDR3aa: CASGSYEQYF; CDR3nt: TGTGCTAGTGGCTCCTACGAGCAGTACTTC
v_gene: TRBV7-2; d_gene: TRBD2; abundance: few; j_gene: TRBJ2-1; CDR3aa: CASSLTSGQPYNEQFF; CDR3nt: TGTGCCAGCAGCCTGACTAGCGGTCAACCCTACAATGAGCAGTTCTTC
v_gene: TRBV7-2; d_gene: TRBD1; abundance: many; j_gene: TRBJ1-1; CDR3aa: CASSLGIGTGGGRTEAFF; CDR3nt: TGTGCCAGCAGCTTAGGGATTGGGACAGGGGGCGGAAGAACTGAAGCTTTCTTT
v_gene: TRBV7-8; d_gene: TRBD1; abundance: -; j_gene: TRBJ1-1; CDR3aa: CASSVGTVRTEAFF; CDR3nt: TGTGCCAGCAGCGTAGGGACAGTGAGGACTGAAGCTTTCTTT
v_gene: TRBV6-1; d_gene: TRBD1; abundance: -; j_gene: TRBJ1-2; CDR3aa: CASRDRDSRIYGYTF; CDR3nt: TGTGCCAGCAGGGACCGGGACAGTAGAATCTATGGCTACACCTTC
v_gene: TRBV19; d_gene: -; abundance: few; j_gene: TRBJ2-1; CDR3aa: CASTAIARGNEQFF; CDR3nt: TGTGCCAGTACCGCGATCGCCAGGGGCAATGAGCAGTTCTTC
v_gene: TRBV5-1; d_gene: TRBD2; abundance: medium-sized; j_gene: TRBJ2-1; CDR3aa: CASSSGLAGKNNEQFF; CDR3nt: TGCGCCAGCAGCTCGGGACTAGCGGGAAAGAACAATGAGCAGTTCTTC
v_gene: TRBV4-1; d_gene: -; abundance: -; j_gene: TRBJ2-7; CDR3aa: CASSRRDEQYF; CDR3nt: TGCGCCAGCAGCCGAAGGGACGAGCAGTACTTC
v_gene: TRBV28; d_gene: -; abundance: -; j_gene: TRBJ2-3; CDR3aa: CASSFRFWTSYTDTQYF; CDR3nt: TGTGCCAGCAGTTTTAGGTTCTGGACTTCTTACACAGATACGCAGTATTTT
v_gene: TRBV29-1; d_gene: -; abundance: few; j_gene: TRBJ2-1; CDR3aa: CSVEGRAKGGTYNEQFF; CDR3nt: TGCAGCGTTGAAGGGCGGGCTAAGGGGGGGACCTACAATGAGCAGTTCTTC
v_gene: TRBV6-6; d_gene: TRBD1; abundance: few; j_gene: TRBJ1-6; CDR3aa: CASSYSVSRTGLNSPLHF; CDR3nt: TGTGCCAGCAGTTACTCCGTCTCCAGGACAGGGTTAAATTCACCCCTCCACTTT
v_gene: TRBV5-4; d_gene: -; abundance: few; j_gene: TRBJ2-4; CDR3aa: CASSGTGAAKNIQYF; CDR3nt: TGTGCCAGCAGCGGGACTGGCGCGGCCAAAAACATTCAGTACTTC
v_gene: TRBV27; d_gene: -; abundance: -; j_gene: TRBJ1-1; CDR3aa: CASRGGAANTEAFF; CDR3nt: TGTGCCAGCAGGGGAGGGGCAGCCAACACTGAAGCTTTCTTT
v_gene: TRBV20-1; d_gene: -; abundance: -; j_gene: TRBJ1-4; CDR3aa: CSARDEDRSNEKLFF; CDR3nt: TGCAGTGCTAGAGACGAAGACAGATCTAATGAAAAACTGTTTTTT
v_gene: TRBV27; d_gene: TRBD1; abundance: -; j_gene: TRBJ2-3; CDR3aa: CASSFGRGRVDTQYF; CDR3nt: TGTGCCAGCAGTTTCGGCAGGGGGCGAGTAGATACGCAGTATTTT
v_gene: TRBV12-5; d_gene: -; abundance: -; j_gene: TRBJ2-1; CDR3aa: CASGFGYNEQFF; CDR3nt: TGTGCTAGTGGTTTTGGGTACAATGAGCAGTTCTTC
v_gene: TRBV7-2; d_gene: TRBD2; abundance: few; j_gene: TRBJ2-7; CDR3aa: CASSLISGTSGNRRAYEQYF; CDR3nt: TGTGCCAGCAGCCTCATTTCCGGGACTAGCGGAAACCGCCGAGCCTACGAGCAGTACTTC
v_gene: TRBV7-9; d_gene: -; abundance: -; j_gene: TRBJ2-1; CDR3aa: CASSLAAGPLNEQFF; CDR3nt: TGTGCCAGCAGCTTAGCGGCGGGACCCCTCAATGAGCAGTTCTTC
v_gene: TRBV28; d_gene: -; abundance: many; j_gene: TRBJ1-1; CDR3aa: CASSQTTTGNTEAFF; CDR3nt: TGTGCCAGCAGTCAAACAACGACGGGCAACACTGAAGCTTTCTTT
v_gene: TRBV7-3; d_gene: TRBD1; abundance: few; j_gene: TRBJ2-1; CDR3aa: CASSTQGGNEQFF; CDR3nt: TGTGCCAGCAGCACACAGGGGGGCAATGAGCAGTTCTTC
v_gene: TRBV7-2; d_gene: TRBD2; abundance: many; j_gene: TRBJ2-3; CDR3aa: CASRGRRAGGMDTQYF; CDR3nt: TGTGCCAGCAGGGGGAGGAGGGCGGGAGGAATGGATACGCAGTATTTT
v_gene: TRBV6-2/TRBV6-3; d_gene: -; abundance: -; j_gene: TRBJ2-5; CDR3aa: CASSLFRPSKETQYF; CDR3nt: TGTGCCAGCAGCCTCTTCCGGCCCTCGAAAGAGACCCAGTACTTC
v_gene: TRBV7-2; d_gene: -; abundance: many; j_gene: TRBJ1-6; CDR3aa: CASSLTVIANSPLHF; CDR3nt: TGTGCCAGCAGCCTGACAGTAATAGCGAATTCACCCCTCCACTTT
v_gene: TRBV4-2; d_gene: TRBD1; abundance: -; j_gene: TRBJ1-4; CDR3aa: CASSSRQGDRSNEKLFF; CDR3nt: TGTGCCAGCAGCTCCAGACAGGGGGATCGGTCTAATGAAAAACTGTTTTTT
v_gene: TRBV28; d_gene: -; abundance: -; j_gene: TRBJ2-6; CDR3aa: CASIGGGALSGANVLTF; CDR3nt: TGTGCCAGCATTGGTGGCGGAGCTCTCTCTGGGGCCAACGTCCTGACTTTC
v_gene: TRBV20-1; d_gene: -; abundance: -; j_gene: TRBJ1-6; CDR3aa: CSARPGGNSPLHF; CDR3nt: TGCAGTGCTAGACCCGGGGGAAATTCACCCCTCCACTTT
v_gene: TRBV27; d_gene: -; abundance: few; j_gene: TRBJ1-2; CDR3aa: CASRPGAENGYTF; CDR3nt: TGTGCCAGCAGACCAGGTGCAGAAAATGGCTACACCTTC
v_gene: TRBV7-2; d_gene: -; abundance: many; j_gene: TRBJ2-3; CDR3aa: CASSFPGAHYTDTQYF; CDR3nt: TGTGCCAGCAGCTTCCCCGGGGCCCATTACACAGATACGCAGTATTTT
v_gene: TRBV9; d_gene: -; abundance: few; j_gene: TRBJ1-1; CDR3aa: CASSVLPSGTEAFF; CDR3nt: TGTGCCAGCAGCGTACTCCCTTCCGGCACTGAAGCTTTCTTT
v_gene: TRBV19; d_gene: TRBD1; abundance: few; j_gene: TRBJ1-5; CDR3aa: CAIRDRGNQPQHF; CDR3nt: TGTGCCATAAGGGACAGGGGCAATCAGCCCCAGCATTTT
v_gene: TRBV28; d_gene: TRBD1; abundance: few; j_gene: TRBJ2-7; CDR3aa: CASRGTGASYEQYF; CDR3nt: TGTGCCAGCAGGGGGACAGGAGCATCCTACGAGCAGTACTTC
v_gene: TRBV28; d_gene: -; abundance: many; j_gene: TRBJ2-7; CDR3aa: CATYPLRESSYEQYF; CDR3nt: TGTGCCACCTACCCATTACGTGAATCCTCCTACGAGCAGTACTTC
v_gene: TRBV7-9; d_gene: TRBD1; abundance: -; j_gene: TRBJ2-5; CDR3aa: CASIGQGAKTQYF; CDR3nt: TGTGCCAGCATCGGACAGGGGGCTAAGACCCAGTACTTC
v_gene: TRBV2; d_gene: -; abundance: few; j_gene: TRBJ1-3; CDR3aa: CASILDNTIYF; CDR3nt: TGTGCCAGCATCCTAGACAACACCATATATTTT
v_gene: TRBV29-1; d_gene: -; abundance: many; j_gene: TRBJ2-1; CDR3aa: CSVLRIGSEQFF; CDR3nt: TGCAGCGTTTTACGCATCGGCAGTGAGCAGTTCTTC
v_gene: TRBV7-2; d_gene: -; abundance: -; j_gene: TRBJ1-1; CDR3aa: CASSLGAGPANTEAFF; CDR3nt: TGTGCCAGCAGCTTAGGGGCAGGTCCCGCGAACACTGAAGCTTTCTTT
v_gene: TRBV7-6; d_gene: TRBD2; abundance: -; j_gene: TRBJ2-1; CDR3aa: CASSSPGLASLNEQFF; CDR3nt: TGTGCCAGCAGCTCACCGGGACTAGCCTCCCTCAATGAGCAGTTCTTC
v_gene: TRBV7-2; d_gene: -; abundance: few; j_gene: TRBJ1-2; CDR3aa: CASSLALATSGGYTF; CDR3nt: TGTGCCAGCAGCTTAGCGCTGGCCACCAGTGGGGGCTACACCTTC
v_gene: TRBV27; d_gene: -; abundance: -; j_gene: TRBJ2-7; CDR3aa: CASGGFEQYF; CDR3nt: TGTGCCAGCGGGGGATTCGAGCAGTACTTC
v_gene: TRBV19; d_gene: -; abundance: few; j_gene: TRBJ1-2; CDR3aa: CASSIEGYYGYTF; CDR3nt: TGTGCCAGTAGTATAGAGGGGTACTATGGCTACACCTTC
v_gene: TRBV19; d_gene: TRBD1; abundance: few; j_gene: TRBJ1-1; CDR3aa: CASSIVGRGLRNTEAFF; CDR3nt: TGTGCCAGTAGTATAGTCGGCAGGGGGCTGAGGAACACTGAAGCTTTCTTT
v_gene: TRBV7-9; d_gene: -; abundance: few; j_gene: TRBJ1-1; CDR3aa: CASSLSQGGTEAFF; CDR3nt: TGTGCCAGCAGCTTATCTCAGGGAGGAACTGAAGCTTTCTTT
v_gene: TRBV11-3; d_gene: -; abundance: few; j_gene: TRBJ1-3; CDR3aa: CASSAWGQIVSGNTIYF; CDR3nt: TGTGCCAGCAGCGCCTGGGGGCAGATTGTCTCTGGAAACACCATATATTTT
v_gene: TRBV7-2; d_gene: TRBD1; abundance: -; j_gene: TRBJ2-5; CDR3aa: CASSPRQGFSGETQYF; CDR3nt: TGTGCCAGCAGCCCACGACAGGGTTTCAGTGGGGAGACCCAGTACTTC
v_gene: TRBV5-6; d_gene: -; abundance: -; j_gene: TRBJ2-5; CDR3aa: CASSLSEGAETQYF; CDR3nt: TGTGCCAGCAGCTTGTCCGAGGGTGCGGAGACCCAGTACTTC
v_gene: TRBV7-9; d_gene: -; abundance: -; j_gene: TRBJ2-6; CDR3aa: CASSSRGLGLSGANVLTF; CDR3nt: TGTGCCAGCAGCTCTAGGGGGTTGGGCCTCTCTGGGGCCAACGTCCTGACTTTC
v_gene: TRBV12-5; d_gene: -; abundance: -; j_gene: TRBJ1-4; CDR3aa: CASGPGRLNEKLFF; CDR3nt: TGTGCTAGTGGCCCGGGCCGGCTAAATGAAAAACTGTTTTTT
v_gene: TRBV30; d_gene: -; abundance: -; j_gene: TRBJ2-1; CDR3aa: CAWSVQSGWYNEQFF; CDR3nt: TGTGCCTGGAGTGTACAAAGCGGGTGGTACAATGAGCAGTTCTTC
v_gene: TRBV12-3/TRBV12-4; d_gene: -; abundance: once; j_gene: TRBJ2-3; CDR3aa: CASSFRGAEQYF; CDR3nt: TGTGCCAGCAGTTTTCGGGGGGCTGAGCAGTATTTT
v_gene: TRBV6-1; d_gene: -; abundance: many; j_gene: TRBJ2-1; CDR3aa: CASGQLLHEQFF; CDR3nt: TGTGCCAGCGGACAGCTTTTGCATGAGCAGTTCTTC